The next 30 T cell receptor beta chains were all read from a single sample in a study of T cell repertoires in cytomegalovirus infection. TCRdb re-derived calls from the reads in MiXCR, one entry per CDR3 protein. The sample has 510,000 or so distinct CDR3 sequences, 26% seen once. Sequenced: PBMCs. The receptors originated from a human donor in good health (CMV status not recorded). Some clones in this sample may be carry-over from other donors' samples.

The rearrangement joins TRBV6-1 to TRBJ2-7; 14 bases are a match to TRBD2. The V segment lost 5 bases and the J segment 5 bases; nucleotides outside the gene matches: 8. CDR1 is MNHNS, CDR2 SASEGT, per germline. The CDR3 has 16 residues. This CDR3 is CASSSGTSGSIDEQYF. The CDR3 bases are TGTGCCAGCAGTTCCGGGACTAGCGGGAGTATCGACGAGCAGTACTTC.

CDR3 sequence: CASSPNPGDEQFF. CDR3 in DNA: TGTGCCAGCAGCCCGAATCCTGGGGATGAGCAGTTCTTC. The chain recombines TRBV7-6 with TRBJ2-1; D gene unclear. Per germline, CDR1 SGHVS and CDR2 FNYEAQ. This CDR3 comprises 13 residues. V gave up 5 bases and J gave up 8 bases, with 13 bases separating them.

This clonotype was detected only a few times. The gene calls are TRBV28 and TRBJ1-6, with 11 bases matching TRBD1. Trimming at V came to 5 bases and at J to 10 bases, leaving 13 bases not matched to a gene. This CDR3 has 17 residues. In germline, CDR1 is MDHEN, CDR2 SYDVKM. The CDR3 region has the DNA TGTGCCAGCAGTACCTCGGGACAGGGGGGTAGAAGATCACCCCTCCACTTT. As protein: CASSTSGQGGRRSPLHF.

The V and J genes are TRBV4-2 and TRBJ1-2; a weak D match, TRBD1 (5 bases). This CDR3 spans 13 amino acids. CDR1 LGHNA and CDR2 YNFKEQ come from the germline V gene. V lost 4 bases and J lost 4, with 10 bases in between. The CDR3 DNA follows: TGTGCCAGCAGCCGGTCGGGGGGCTATGGCTACACCTTC. Translation gives CASSRSGGYGYTF.

This clonotype was detected ten times or more. This sequence joins TRBV11-2 and TRBJ1-1; D is uncertain. This CDR3 contains 12 residues. From germline, CDR1 is SGHAT and CDR2 FQNNGV. Trimming stripped 0 bases from V and 6 bases from J, with 5 bases between. CDR3 amino acids: CASSLEQSEAFF. The CDR3 region has the DNA TGTGCCAGCAGCTTAGAGCAGTCTGAAGCTTTCTTT.

This chain joins TRBV7-6 and TRBJ2-1, with TRBD2 matching over 13 bases. The trim removed 3 bases at V and 8 bases at J, leaving 4 bases unmatched. This CDR3 spans 15 amino acids. Germline V gene lookup returns CDR1 SGHVS and CDR2 FNYEAQ. This CDR3 reads CASSLGTSGTDEQFF. In DNA form, the CDR3 reads TGTGCCAGCAGCTTGGGGACTAGCGGGACCGATGAGCAGTTCTTC.

This clonotype was seen repeatedly, ten times or more. The chain couples TRBV7-2 to TRBJ1-6; D call uncertain. The germline gives CDR1 SGHTA, CDR2 FQGNSA. CDR3 length equals 14 residues. Trimming removed 2 bases from V and 5 bases from J, with 7 bases in between. CDR3 bases: TGTGCCAGCAGCTTAAGGCGGCATAATTCACCCCTCCACTTT. Translating gives CASSLRRHNSPLHF.

The table lists this clonotype with a few counts. This chain connects TRBV5-6 to TRBJ1-1; no clear D. The germline V gene encodes CDR1 SGHDT and CDR2 YYEEEE. V was pared by 0 bases and J by 1 base, with 7 bases between. This CDR3 is 14 amino acids long. CDR3 residues: CASSLVVANTEAFF. Here the CDR3 DNA reads TGTGCCAGCAGCTTGGTAGTGGCGAACACTGAAGCTTTCTTT. The variable domain in full, with the rest retrieved from reference TRBV5-6 and TRBJ1-1, is DAGVTQSPTHLIKTRGQQVTLRCSPKSGHDTVSWYQQALGQGPQFIFQYYEEEERQRGNFPDRFSGHQFPNYSSELNVNALLLGDSALYLCASSLVVANTEAFFGQGTRLTVV.

The chain has TRBV19 and TRBJ1-2, with D tentatively TRBD1 (6 bases). Germline lookup yields CDR1 LNHDA and CDR2 SQIVND (reference sequence). The CDR3 is 15 amino acids. V lost 3 bases, J lost 8 bases, and 19 bases lay in between. The CDR3 DNA follows: TGTGCCAGTAGTATCGGGTCGTTGGGGGCGAAAGGCTACACCTTC. This gives the protein CASSIGSLGAKGYTF. The full variable domain, its missing parts supplied by reference TRBV19 and TRBJ1-2, is DGGITQSPKYLFRKEGQNVTLSCEQNLNHDAMYWYRQDPGQGLRLIYYSQIVNDFQKGDIAEGYSVSREKKESFPLTVTSAQKNPTAFYLCASSIGSLGAKGYTFGSGTRLTVV.

The CDR3 here is CASSYSKLSGGYTF. The CDR3 DNA follows: TGTGCCAGCAGTTACTCGAAGCTTTCCGGTGGCTACACCTTC. The chain couples TRBV6-5 to TRBJ1-2; D not resolved. Per germline, CDR1 MNHEY and CDR2 SVGAGI. The V end lost 0 bases, the J end lost 7 bases, and 12 bases lay between the germline ends. The CDR3 length is 14 residues.

This chain joins TRBV19 and TRBJ1-1; D is undetermined. The CDR3 covers 12 residues. V gave up 6 bases and J gave up 0 bases, with 5 bases separating them. Germline CDR1 LNHDA, CDR2 SQIVND (reference sequence). The CDR3 loop reads CASREMNTEAFF. As DNA, the CDR3 is TGTGCCAGTAGGGAGATGAACACTGAAGCTTTCTTT.

This clonotype was detected a few times. CDR3 nucleotides: TGCAGCGTTGAAGGGTATAACTACTCCTACGAGCAGTACGTC. It encodes CSVEGYNYSYEQYV. The chain is built from TRBV29-1 and TRBJ2-7; unclear D gene. Germline CDR1 SQVTM, CDR2 ANQGSEA. V lost 1 base to trimming and J lost 0 bases, with 10 bases between them. CDR3 length: 14 amino acids.

This chain links TRBV12-3 or TRBV12-4 with TRBJ2-1; D is uncertain. The CDR3 loop spans 14 amino acids. V dropped 2 bases and J dropped 7 bases, with 12 bases sitting between them. CDR3 nucleotides: TGTGCCAGCAGTTTATCCCTTCTGGGGAATGAGCAGTTCTTC. It specifies CASSLSLLGNEQFF.

CDR3 amino acids: CASSHGGRVGGYTF. DNA for the CDR3: TGTGCCAGCAGCCACGGGGGGCGGGTAGGTGGCTACACCTTC. V is TRBV4-2 and J is TRBJ1-2; D may be TRBD1 (6 bases). Germline lookup yields CDR1 LGHNA and CDR2 YNFKEQ. The CDR3 consists of 14 residues. The V end was cut by 3 bases, the J end by 7 bases, with 15 bases between.

This sequence joins TRBV19 and TRBJ2-1, with TRBD2 matching over 8 bases. Germline V lookup: CDR1 LNHDA, CDR2 SQIVND (reference sequence). V trimming: 7 bases; J trimming: 2 bases; junction bases outside the gene matches: 4. The CDR3 is 14 amino acids. The DNA of the CDR3 is TGTGCCAGTACCCCGGGACTAGCCTACAATGAGCAGTTCTTC. This encodes CASTPGLAYNEQFF.

This clonotype was seen more than once but under ten times. CDR3 region: CASSGQGAYSNQPQHF. Written as DNA, the CDR3 is TGTGCCAGCAGCGGACAGGGGGCTTATAGCAATCAGCCCCAGCATTTT. The chain employs TRBV12-3 or TRBV12-4 and TRBJ1-5, with 11 bases fitting TRBD1. The trim removed 6 bases at V and 0 bases at J, leaving 4 bases unmatched. This CDR3 is 16 amino acids long.

The chain is built from TRBV7-8 and TRBJ2-1; D possibly uses TRBD1 or TRBD2 (6 bases each). This CDR3 has 15 amino acids. Germline V gives CDR1 SGHVS, CDR2 FQNEAQ. V lost 6 bases and J 5 bases, leaving 17 bases between the germline ends. DNA for the CDR3: TGTGCCAGCAGTTTGAGGGGGGTCCTCAACAATGAGCAGTTCTTC. Translated, it gives CASSLRGVLNNEQFF. Using reference TRBV7-8 and TRBJ2-1 for the parts outside the CDR3, the full variable domain is GAGVSQSPRYKVAKRGQDVALRCDPISGHVSLFWYQQALGQGPEFLTYFQNEAQLDKSGLPSDRFFAERPEGSVSTLKIQRTQQEDSAVYLCASSLRGVLNNEQFFGPGTRLTVL.

V usage is TRBV15 and J usage is TRBJ2-3, with D perhaps TRBD1 or TRBD2 (6 bases each). Trimming took off 6 bases at V and 5 bases at J, with 12 bases between the two ends. This CDR3 contains 13 residues. Looked up from germline, CDR1 is LNHNV and CDR2 is YYDKDF (reference sequence). The CDR3 region is CATRSGAQDTQYF. CDR3 coding DNA: TGTGCCACCAGATCGGGGGCCCAAGATACGCAGTATTTT.

This clonotype was seen a few times. The chain has TRBV6-6 and TRBJ1-5, with 12 positions matching TRBD1. The CDR3 is 17 amino acids. CDR1 MNHNY and CDR2 SVGAGI come from the germline V gene (reference sequence). Trimming took 5 bases from V and 3 from J; bases not matched to a gene: 8. CDR3: CASSTGQGAGNNQPQHF. CDR3 coding DNA: TGTGCCAGCAGTACGGGACAGGGGGCGGGTAACAATCAGCCCCAGCATTTT.

This chain links TRBV27 with TRBJ2-7, with D possibly being TRBD1 or TRBD2 (6 bases each). Germline lookup yields CDR1 MNHEY and CDR2 SMNVEV (reference sequence). The V gene lost 3 bases and the J gene lost 1 base, with 25 bases spanning the gap. The CDR3 consists of 19 residues. This CDR3 is CASSFLGGPRKTGSYEQYF. CDR3 DNA sequence: TGTGCCAGCAGTTTCCTGGGGGGCCCTAGAAAAACGGGTTCCTACGAGCAGTACTTC.

The chain carries TRBV6-2 or TRBV6-3 and TRBJ2-7, with 7 bases lining up with TRBD1. Per germline, CDR1 MNHEY and CDR2 SVGEGT. Losses at the gene ends were 6 bases for V and 6 bases for J; bases not matched to a gene: 26. CDR3 length: 19 residues. CDR3 in amino acids: CASRSSRGVPRQGSGEQYV. The CDR3 bases are TGTGCCAGCAGATCCTCGCGTGGGGTCCCGAGACAGGGATCAGGCGAGCAGTACGTC.

The table lists this clonotype with a few counts. The rearrangement links TRBV6-1 to TRBJ2-7, with D uncertain. Germline CDR1 and CDR2: MNHNS and SASEGT. The ends were cut back, 3 bases at V and 4 bases at J, with 10 bases in the middle. CDR3 length: 13 amino acids. CDR3 sequence (DNA): TGTGCCAGCAGTGACCCTGCCAAATACGAGCAGTACGTC. It yields the protein CASSDPAKYEQYV.

This clonotype was seen a handful of times. V is TRBV7-2 and J is TRBJ2-1, with 7 positions matching TRBD2. The trim removed 1 base at V and 4 bases at J, leaving 10 bases unmatched. This CDR3 region has 17 residues. CDR1 and CDR2 from the germline V gene are SGHTA and FQGNSA. The CDR3 sequence: CASSLGLSGGRYNEQFF. As DNA, the CDR3 is TGTGCCAGCAGCTTAGGGCTATCGGGGGGACGATACAATGAGCAGTTCTTC.

This clonotype was counted between two and nine times. The chain carries TRBV20-1 and TRBJ2-5, with 7 bases identical to TRBD2. From germline, CDR1 is DFQATT and CDR2 SNEGSKA (reference sequence). V trimming: 3 bases; J trimming: 2 bases; junction bases outside the gene matches: 3. This CDR3 region has 13 residues. The CDR3 region has the DNA TGCAGTGCTAGCGGGAGGACTCAAGAGACCCAGTACTTC. Translating gives CSASGRTQETQYF.

This clonotype was seen many times. V usage is TRBV10-3 and J usage is TRBJ2-3, with TRBD2 as a possible D gene (5 bases). V was clipped by 5 bases and J by 1 base, with 7 bases between them. Germline V gene sequence: CDR1 ENHRY, CDR2 SYGVKD. This CDR3 comprises 13 residues. CDR3 sequence reads: CAISQAGTDTQYF. For the CDR3, the DNA is TGTGCCATCAGTCAAGCGGGCACAGATACGCAGTATTTT.

Comments on this clonotype: The junction departs from germline at one end; a sequencing error may be responsible. The V call is TRBV11-2, the J call TRBJ2-1; a weak D match, TRBD2 (5 bases). This CDR3 comprises 15 residues. Germline CDR1 is SGHAT and CDR2 is FQNNGV. This chain's CDR3 is CPSSLAGVISGEQFF. CDR3 in DNA: TGTCCCAGCAGCTTAGCCGGGGTTATCTCGGGTGAGCAGTTCTTC.

This sequence joins TRBV4-3 and TRBJ1-1, with 7 bases that match TRBD1. With 0 bases clipped from V and 5 bases from J, the junction kept 9 bases outside the gene matches. The CDR3 has 16 residues. Germline V gene lookup returns CDR1 LGHNA and CDR2 YSLEER. CDR3 sequence (DNA): TGCGCCAGCAGCCAAGAACCGACAGGGAGAAGGACTGAAGCTTTCTTT. It codes for CASSQEPTGRRTEAFF.

This clonotype was found a few times. The CDR3 DNA sequence: TGTGCCAGCAGCCAATATTTGAGTTGGACCCAGTACTTC. Translation gives CASSQYLSWTQYF. The chain combines TRBV3-1 with TRBJ2-5; D unclear. Germline CDR1 reads LGHDT; CDR2 reads YNNKEL (reference sequence). Trimming took off 2 bases at V and 7 bases at J, with 11 bases between the two ends. This CDR3 is built from 13 residues.

This clonotype was recorded once. The chain joins TRBV19 to TRBJ1-5; possible D gene TRBD1, 5 bases. The CDR3 spans 10 residues. V lost 7 bases and J 10 bases, leaving 8 bases between the germline ends. The germline gives CDR1 LNHDA, CDR2 SQIVND (reference sequence). The CDR3 sequence: CASNRDPQHF. The CDR3 bases are TGTGCCAGTAACCGGGACCCCCAGCATTTT.

This rearrangement joins TRBV20-1 to TRBJ2-7; 7 bases are shared with TRBD2. V shed 0 bases and J 7 bases; nucleotides not matched to a gene: 12. The CDR3 sequence is 15 residues long. Germline-derived CDR1 and CDR2 are DFQATT and SNEGSKA (reference sequence). CDR3: CSARDRRLAGREQYF. The CDR3 DNA reads as TGCAGTGCTAGAGATAGGCGACTAGCCGGAAGGGAGCAGTACTTC.